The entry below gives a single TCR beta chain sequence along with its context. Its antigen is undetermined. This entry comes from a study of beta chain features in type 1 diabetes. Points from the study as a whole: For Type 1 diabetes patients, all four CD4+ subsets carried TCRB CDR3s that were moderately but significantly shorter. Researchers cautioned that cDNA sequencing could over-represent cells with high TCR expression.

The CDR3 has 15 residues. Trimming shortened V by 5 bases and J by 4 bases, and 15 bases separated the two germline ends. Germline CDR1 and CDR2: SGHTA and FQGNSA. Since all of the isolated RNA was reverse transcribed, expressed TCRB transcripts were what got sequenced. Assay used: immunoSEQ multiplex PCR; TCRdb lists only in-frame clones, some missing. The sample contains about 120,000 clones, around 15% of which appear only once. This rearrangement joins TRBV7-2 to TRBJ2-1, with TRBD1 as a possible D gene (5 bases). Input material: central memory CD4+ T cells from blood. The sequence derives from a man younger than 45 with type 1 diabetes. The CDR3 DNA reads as TGTGCCAGCAGCCCTAGGGGAATGGGTTACAATGAGCAGTTCTTC. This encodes CASSPRGMGYNEQFF.